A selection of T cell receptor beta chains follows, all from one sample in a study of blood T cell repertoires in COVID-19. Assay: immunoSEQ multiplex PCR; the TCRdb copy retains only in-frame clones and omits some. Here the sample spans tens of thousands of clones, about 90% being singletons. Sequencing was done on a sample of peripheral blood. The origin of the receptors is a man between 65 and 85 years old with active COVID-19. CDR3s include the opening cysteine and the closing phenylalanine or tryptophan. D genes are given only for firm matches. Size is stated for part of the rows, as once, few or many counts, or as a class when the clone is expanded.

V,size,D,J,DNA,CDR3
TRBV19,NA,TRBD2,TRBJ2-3,TGTGCCAGTAGCACTAGCGGAGTGGCAGATACGCAGTATTTT,CASSTSGVADTQYF
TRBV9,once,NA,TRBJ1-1,TGTGCCAGCAGCGGGGGGGTGAGGAACACTGAAGCTTTCTTT,CASSGGVRNTEAFF
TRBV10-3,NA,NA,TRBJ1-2,TGTGCCATCAGTGCGAACGGGAACTATGGCTACACCTTC,CAISANGNYGYTF
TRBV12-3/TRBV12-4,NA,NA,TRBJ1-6,TGTGCCAGCAGTCGGGGACTGAATTCACCCCTCCACTTT,CASSRGLNSPLHF
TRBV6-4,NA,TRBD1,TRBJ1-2,TGTGCCAGCACCGACCGGGACAGGGAGAGAGGCTACACCTTC,CASTDRDRERGYTF
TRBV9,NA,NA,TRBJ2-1,TGTGCCAGCAGCGCAAACCCACGCGAGGTCTACAATGAGCAGTTCTTC,CASSANPREVYNEQFF
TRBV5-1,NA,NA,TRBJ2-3,TGCGCCAGCAGGAGCGACTGGGGCACAGATACGCAGTATTTT,CASRSDWGTDTQYF
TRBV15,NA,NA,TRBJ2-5,TGTGCCACCAGCCCTCGGGGGAGAGAGACCCAGTACTTC,CATSPRGRETQYF
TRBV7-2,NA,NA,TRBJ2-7,TGTGCCAGCAGCTTAGTTACAGACTCCTACGAGCAGTACTTC,CASSLVTDSYEQYF
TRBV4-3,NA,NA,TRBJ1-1,TGCGCCAGCAGCCAAGATTCGGGGAGCGGAACTGAAGCTTTCTTT,CASSQDSGSGTEAFF
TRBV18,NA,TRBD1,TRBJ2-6,TGTGCCAGCTCGCGGACCTGGGCAGGGGGCGCGAATACTGGGGCCAACGTCCTGACTTTC,CASSRTWAGGANTGANVLTF
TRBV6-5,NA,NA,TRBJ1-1,TGTGCCAGCAGTTACTCGAGTACGCGTAGTGAAGCTTTCTTT,CASSYSSTRSEAFF
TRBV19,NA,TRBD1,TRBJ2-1,TGTGCCAGTGATTCCGGGACAGGGGGATACAATGAGCAGTTCTTC,CASDSGTGGYNEQFF
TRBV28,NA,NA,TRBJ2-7,TGTGCCAGCAGTTTAAATCCTCGGGAGCAGTACTTC,CASSLNPREQYF
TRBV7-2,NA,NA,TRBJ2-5,TGTGCCAGCAGCCTCCGGGGGCGGGAGATGGGCCAAGAGACCCAGTACTTC,CASSLRGREMGQETQYF
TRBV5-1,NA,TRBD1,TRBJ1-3,TGCGCCAGCAGCTTGGACAGGGGCTCCAGAAACACCATATATTTT,CASSLDRGSRNTIYF
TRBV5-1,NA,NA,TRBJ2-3,TGCGCCAGCACCCTCGGGGGGCCGGAAGATACGCAGTATTTT,CASTLGGPEDTQYF
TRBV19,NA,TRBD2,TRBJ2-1,TGTGCCAGTAGTTTGACTAGCGGGGTCTACAATGAGCAGTTCTTC,CASSLTSGVYNEQFF
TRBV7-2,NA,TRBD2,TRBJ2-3,TGTGCCAGCAGCTCGACTAGCGGGAGGCATGGAGATACGCAGTATTTT,CASSSTSGRHGDTQYF
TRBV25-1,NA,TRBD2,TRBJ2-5,TGTGCCAGCCGGGGACTAGCGACGGAGACCCAGTACTTC,CASRGLATETQYF
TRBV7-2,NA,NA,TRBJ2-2,TGTGCCAGCAGCTTATCCGGGGATCTAACCGGGGAGCTGTTTTTT,CASSLSGDLTGELFF
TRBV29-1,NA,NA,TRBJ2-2,TGCAGCGTTGAAAGTGACAGGAGAGCCCGGGAGCTGTTTTTT,CSVESDRRARELFF
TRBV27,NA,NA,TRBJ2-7,TGTGCCAGCTCCTCAGGATCTTACGAGCAGTACTTC,CASSSGSYEQYF
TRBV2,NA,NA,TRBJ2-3,TGTGCCAGCAGTGAACGGTTCACAGATACGCAGTATTTT,CASSERFTDTQYF
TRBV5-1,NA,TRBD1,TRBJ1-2,TGCGCCAGCAGCTCCCTGGGGCAGGGGGCCGATGGCTACACCTTC,CASSSLGQGADGYTF
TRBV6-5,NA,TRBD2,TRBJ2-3,TGTGCCAGCAGTTTAGCGGGGGGCACAGATACGCAGTATTTT,CASSLAGGTDTQYF
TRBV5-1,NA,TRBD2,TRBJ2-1,TGCGCCAGCAGCTTGGAGACTAGCGGTCACAATGAGCAGTTCTTC,CASSLETSGHNEQFF
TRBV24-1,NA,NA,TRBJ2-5,TGTGCCACCAGTGACTCGGGACTCAAAGAGACCCAGTACTTC,CATSDSGLKETQYF
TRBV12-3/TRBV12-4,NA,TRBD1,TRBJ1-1,TGTGCCAGCAGGCCGGGACAGGGTTCTGAAGCTTTCTTT,CASRPGQGSEAFF
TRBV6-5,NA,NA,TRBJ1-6,TGTGCCAGCAGTTACTCGGGGGGGGCAGGGTCACCCCTCCACTTT,CASSYSGGAGSPLHF
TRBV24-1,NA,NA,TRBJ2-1,TGTGCCACCAGTGATTCACTCGGGGATCCTGGAGGCTCCTACAATGAGCAGTTCTTC,CATSDSLGDPGGSYNEQFF
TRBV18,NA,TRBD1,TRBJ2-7,TGTGCCAGCTCACCGACTAGACAGGGGGCCACTTACGAGCAGTACTTC,CASSPTRQGATYEQYF
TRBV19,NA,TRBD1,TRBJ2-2,TGTGCCAGTACCCTTTTAGGGACAGGCACCGGGGAGCTGTTTTTT,CASTLLGTGTGELFF
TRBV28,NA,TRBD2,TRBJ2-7,TGTGCCAGCAGTGTCTTAGCGGGGGGGAGGGCGTACGAGCAGTACTTC,CASSVLAGGRAYEQYF
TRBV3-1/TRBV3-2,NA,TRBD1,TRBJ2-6,TGTGCCAGCAGCCAGCCCCGGGACAGCGACTCTGGGGCCAACGTCCTGACTTTC,CASSQPRDSDSGANVLTF
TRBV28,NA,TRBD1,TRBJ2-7,TGTGCCAGCAGTCCCCAGGGACAGGGTGCTAGAGGGCAGTACTTC,CASSPQGQGARGQYF
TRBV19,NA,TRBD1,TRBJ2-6,TGTGCCTCCAGGGGGCCTGGGGCCAACGTCCTGACTTTC,CASRGPGANVLTF